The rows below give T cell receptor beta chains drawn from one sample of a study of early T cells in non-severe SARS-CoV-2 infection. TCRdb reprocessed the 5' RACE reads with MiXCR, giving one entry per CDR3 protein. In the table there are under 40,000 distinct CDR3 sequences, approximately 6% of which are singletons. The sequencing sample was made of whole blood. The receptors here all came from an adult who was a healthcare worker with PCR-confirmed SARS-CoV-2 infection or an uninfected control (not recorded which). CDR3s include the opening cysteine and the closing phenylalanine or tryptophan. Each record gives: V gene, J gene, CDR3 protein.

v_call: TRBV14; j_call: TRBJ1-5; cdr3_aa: CASSLDRGRYSNQPQHF
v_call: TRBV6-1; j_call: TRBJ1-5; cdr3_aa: CASHNSNQPQHF
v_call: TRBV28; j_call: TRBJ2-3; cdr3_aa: CASSLVVGLGTDTQYF
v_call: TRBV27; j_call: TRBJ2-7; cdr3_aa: CASSFPGGEQYF
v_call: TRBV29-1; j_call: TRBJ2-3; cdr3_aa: CSVRDSLTDTQYF
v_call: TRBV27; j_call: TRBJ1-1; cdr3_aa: CASSRRDRGTEAFF
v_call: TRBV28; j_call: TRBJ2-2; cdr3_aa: CASTFRGGTGTGELFF
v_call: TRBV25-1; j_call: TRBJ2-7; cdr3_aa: CASSTPSGPYEQYF
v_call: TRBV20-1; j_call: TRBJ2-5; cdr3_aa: CSANQETQYF
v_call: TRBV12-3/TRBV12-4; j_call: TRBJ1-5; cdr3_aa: CASSPGLGPQPQHF
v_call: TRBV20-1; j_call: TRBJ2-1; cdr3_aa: CSALTHEQFF
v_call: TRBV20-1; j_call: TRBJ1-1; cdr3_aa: CSARTLQADTEAFF
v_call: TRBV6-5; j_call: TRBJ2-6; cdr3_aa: CASSYATVTGANVLTF
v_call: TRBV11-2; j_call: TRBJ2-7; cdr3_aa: CASSLGPTYATYEQYF
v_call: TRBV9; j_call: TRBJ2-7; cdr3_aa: CASGGQGVSEQYF
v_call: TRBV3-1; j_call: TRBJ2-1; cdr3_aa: CASSQGRAVNGNEQFF
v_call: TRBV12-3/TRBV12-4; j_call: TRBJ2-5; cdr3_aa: CASSFHIQETQYF
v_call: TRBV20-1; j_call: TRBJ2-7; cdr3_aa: CSARPAGISPYEQYF
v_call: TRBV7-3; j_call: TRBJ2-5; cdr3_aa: CASSLLPSAPETQYF
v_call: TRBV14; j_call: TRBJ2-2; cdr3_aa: CASSQEVRANTGELFF
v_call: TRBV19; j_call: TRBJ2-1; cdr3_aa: CASSIRDGYNEQFF
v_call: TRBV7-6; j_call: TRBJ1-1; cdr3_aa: CASSRLATGGLNTEAFF
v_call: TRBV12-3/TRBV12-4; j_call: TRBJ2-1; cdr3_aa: CASSLVFSEQFF
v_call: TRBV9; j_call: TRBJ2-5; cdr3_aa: CASSVSSTGTQYF
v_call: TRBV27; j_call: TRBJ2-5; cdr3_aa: CASSYAGTNQETQYF
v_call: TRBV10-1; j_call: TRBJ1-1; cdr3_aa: CASSEQGRGEAFF
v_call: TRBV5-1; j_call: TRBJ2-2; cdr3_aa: CASSLAGEVSTGELFF
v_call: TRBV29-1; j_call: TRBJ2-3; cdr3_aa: CSVRTSGRQDTQYF
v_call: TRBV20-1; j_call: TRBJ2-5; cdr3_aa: CSALDDTQETQYF
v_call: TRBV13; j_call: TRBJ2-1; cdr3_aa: CASSLGTGYNEQFF
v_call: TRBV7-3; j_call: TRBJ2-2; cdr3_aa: CASSLTGGANGELFF
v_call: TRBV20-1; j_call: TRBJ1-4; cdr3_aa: CSATRGTGEKLFF
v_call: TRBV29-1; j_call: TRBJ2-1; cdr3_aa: CSVGEGGNEQFF
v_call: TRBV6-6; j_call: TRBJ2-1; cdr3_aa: CASSYGTGGGLAGAGEQFF
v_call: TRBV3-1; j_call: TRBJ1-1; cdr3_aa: CASSQEIGTVGTEAFF
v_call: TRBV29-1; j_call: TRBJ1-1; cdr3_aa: CSVGGAGEAFF
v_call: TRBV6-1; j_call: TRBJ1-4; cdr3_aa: CASSEERVTNEKLFF
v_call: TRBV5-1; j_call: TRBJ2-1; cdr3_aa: CASRSNNEQFF
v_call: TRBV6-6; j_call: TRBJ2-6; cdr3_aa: CASSSNQRDTSGANVLTF
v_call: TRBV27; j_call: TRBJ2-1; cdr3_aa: CASTLLAGDNEQFF
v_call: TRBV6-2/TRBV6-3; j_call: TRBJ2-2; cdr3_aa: CASLNIEVGELFF
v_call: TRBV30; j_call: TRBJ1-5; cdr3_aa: CAWSPGHFNQPQHF
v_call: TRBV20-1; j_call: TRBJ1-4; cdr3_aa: CSARVAKGVEKLFF
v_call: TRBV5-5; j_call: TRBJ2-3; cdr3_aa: CASSPPRLGSTDTQYF
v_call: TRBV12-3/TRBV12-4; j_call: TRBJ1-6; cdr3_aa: CASTLSGKSPLHF
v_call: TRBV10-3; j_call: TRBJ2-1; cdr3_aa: CAIKAVDEQFF
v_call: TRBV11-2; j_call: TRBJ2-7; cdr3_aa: CASSSGRVKAYEQYF
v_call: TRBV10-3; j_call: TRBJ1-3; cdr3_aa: CAIVAAPGNTIYF
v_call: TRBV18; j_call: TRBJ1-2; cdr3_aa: CASSPRRTEANYGYTF
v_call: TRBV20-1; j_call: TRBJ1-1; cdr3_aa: CSARDIQGATEAFF
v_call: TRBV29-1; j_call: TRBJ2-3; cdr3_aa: CSFNPLAGGVDTQYF
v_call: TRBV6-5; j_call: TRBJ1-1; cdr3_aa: CASRRGQGNPRMMVTEAFF